Following are 15 T cell receptor beta chains from one sample sequenced in a study of shared clonotypes between healthy human individuals. TCRdb's table, derived via immunoSEQ multiplex PCR, lists solely in-frame clones and lacks some. The repertoire has about 2.4 million clones, 93% of them found once; the top ten carry roughly 0.39%. The specimen was naive CD4+ T cells from PBMCs. Subset here: CD45RA+ positively selected. The receptors were gathered from a man aged 18 to 30 in good health. Some clones in this sample may be carry-over from other donors' samples.

This clone was counted a single time. The rearrangement uses TRBV28 and TRBJ1-2, with 10 positions matching TRBD1. CDR1 is MDHEN and CDR2 is SYDVKM in the germline V gene. The length of the CDR3 is 17 residues. Trimming at V came to 5 bases and at J to 4 bases, leaving 13 bases not matched to a gene. The CDR3, as DNA: TGTGCCAGCAGTCTTTGGGGGACAGGGGCCCTTTCCTATGGCTACACCTTC. Its translation: CASSLWGTGALSYGYTF.

CDR3 in DNA: TGTGCCATCAGTGATGGGACGAAGGCCTACGAGCAGTACTTC. Amino acids: CAISDGTKAYEQYF. This chain links TRBV10-3 with TRBJ2-7, with D perhaps TRBD1 or TRBD2 (5 bases each). The CDR3 loop spans 14 amino acids. The germline V gene encodes CDR1 ENHRY and CDR2 SYGVKD. V was pared by 3 bases and J by 2 bases, with 11 bases between.

V is TRBV5-1 and J is TRBJ2-6; D possibly corresponds to TRBD2 (6 bases). CDR1 and CDR2 (germline): SGHRS, YFSETQ. Trimming removed 3 bases from V and 4 bases from J, with 14 bases in between. The CDR3 runs 16 residues. As DNA, the CDR3 is TGCGCCAGCAGCTCATGGAGGGAGAGGGGGGCCAACGTCCTGACTTTC. Its protein product is CASSSWRERGANVLTF.

As to this clone: Germline is not matched at one junction end, which may reflect a read error. The chain joins TRBV28 to TRBJ1-1; no clear D. This CDR3 contains 15 residues. CDR1 is MDHEN, CDR2 SYDVKM, per germline. CDR3: CASRSQEFLNAEAFF. CDR3 in DNA: TGTGCCAGCAGGTCGCAGGAATTCTTGAACGCTGAAGCTTTCTTT.

This sequence joins TRBV30 and TRBJ2-2; no reliable D call. CDR1 and CDR2 (germline): GTSNPN, SVGIG (reference sequence). The CDR3 spans 14 residues. Trimming took 2 bases from V and 2 from J, leaving 9 bases between them. CDR3 sequence (DNA): TGTGCCTGGAGTATAGGCCTAAACACCGGGGAGCTGTTTTTT. Translated: CAWSIGLNTGELFF. The full variable domain, rest sourced from reference TRBV30 and TRBJ2-2, is SQTIHQWPATLVQPVGSPLSLECTVEGTSNPNLYWYRQAAGRGLQLLFYSVGIGQISSEVPQNLSASRPQDRQFILSSKKLLLSDSGFYLCAWSIGLNTGELFFGEGSRLTVL.

The rearrangement joins TRBV7-9 to TRBJ1-4; tentatively, D is TRBD1 (5 bases). This CDR3 spans 17 amino acids. V lost 5 bases to trimming and J lost 1 base, with 17 bases between them. Germline V gene data show CDR1 as SEHNR and CDR2 as FQNEAQ (reference sequence). The CDR3 protein is CASSRLGGKVTNEKLFF. CDR3 nucleotide sequence: TGTGCCAGCAGCCGCTTGGGGGGGAAAGTAACTAATGAAAAACTGTTTTTT.

Comment on this clone: The sample contains more than one DNA sequence encoding this CDR3. The chain joins TRBV5-1 to TRBJ1-2; TRBD1 agrees at 11 bases. Germline loops: CDR1 SGHRS, CDR2 YFSETQ. The length of the CDR3 is 14 residues. The V and J ends lost 4 bases and 3 bases, in that order; junction bases with no gene match: 2. The CDR3 nucleotides read TGCGCCAGCAGCACGGGACAGGGGGACTATGGCTACACCTTC. This encodes CASSTGQGDYGYTF.

The chain employs TRBV30 and TRBJ2-1; TRBD2 matches 8 bases. The CDR3 has 15 amino acids. J gave up 8 bases and V 3 bases, and 12 bases lay outside the gene matches. CDR1 is GTSNPN, CDR2 SVGIG, per germline (reference sequence). The CDR3 is CAWSSGLSGRYEQFF. Written as DNA, the CDR3 is TGTGCCTGGAGCTCAGGGTTGAGCGGGAGATATGAGCAGTTCTTC. The full variable domain, completed using reference TRBV30 and TRBJ2-1, is SQTIHQWPATLVQPVGSPLSLECTVEGTSNPNLYWYRQAAGRGLQLLFYSVGIGQISSEVPQNLSASRPQDRQFILSSKKLLLSDSGFYLCAWSSGLSGRYEQFFGPGTRLTVL.

The chain employs TRBV7-8 and TRBJ2-1, with 8 bases fitting TRBD2. This CDR3 has 13 amino acids. From germline, CDR1 is SGHVS and CDR2 FQNEAQ. With 2 bases clipped from V and 6 bases from J, the junction kept 0 bases outside the gene matches. CDR3 amino acids: CASSLSGGNEQFF. DNA of the CDR3: TGTGCCAGCAGCTTAAGCGGGGGCAATGAGCAGTTCTTC.

The chain is built from TRBV18 and TRBJ1-4; D perhaps matches TRBD1 (5 bases). V was shortened by 5 bases and J by 3 bases, with 16 bases between the two germline ends. CDR1 and CDR2 (germline): KGHSH, LQKENI. The CDR3 spans 16 residues. CDR3 bases: TGTGCCAGCTCAGAGGAATGGGGGACGTCTAATGAAAAACTGTTTTTT. Translating it yields CASSEEWGTSNEKLFF.

This chain connects TRBV2 to TRBJ2-7, with 9 bases lining up with TRBD1. The CDR3 covers 13 residues. Unmatched junction bases numbered 5, after V lost 7 bases and J lost 4 bases. CDR1 and CDR2 (germline): SNHLY, FYNNEI. DNA of the CDR3: TGTGCCAGCACCCGGGACAGGGTGTACGAGCAGTACTTC. Protein: CASTRDRVYEQYF.

This clone was recorded at least ten times. Written as DNA, the CDR3 is TGTGCCACCAGCAGACGGGGACTAGCGGGAGACAATGAGCAGTTCTTC. It encodes CATSRRGLAGDNEQFF. The V call is TRBV15, the J call TRBJ2-1, with 14 bases identical to TRBD2. The CDR3 loop spans 16 amino acids. The V gene end was trimmed by 2 bases and the J gene end by 5 bases; junction bases not matched to a gene: 2. Germline V gene sequence: CDR1 LNHNV, CDR2 YYDKDF (reference sequence).

The rearrangement uses TRBV10-3 and TRBJ2-1; tentatively, D is TRBD1 (7 bases). CDR1 is ENHRY and CDR2 is SYGVKD in the germline V gene. This CDR3 spans 13 amino acids. Deletions cut 7 bases from V and 7 bases from J, with 14 bases between. The CDR3 loop reads CAITGGLGNEQFF. The DNA for the CDR3 is TGTGCCATCACAGGGGGGCTAGGTAATGAGCAGTTCTTC.

V is TRBV5-4 and J is TRBJ2-1; D could derive from TRBD1 or TRBD2 (5 bases each). From germline, CDR1 is SGHNT and CDR2 YYREEE (reference sequence). The V gene lost 5 bases and the J gene lost 7 bases, with 16 bases spanning the gap. This CDR3 is built from 14 residues. This CDR3 reads CASRTSGRKNEQFF. The CDR3 DNA sequence: TGTGCCAGCAGGACCTCGGGACGGAAGAATGAGCAGTTCTTC.

Comment on this clone: The same CDR3 also results from other DNA sequences found in this sample. The CDR3 DNA reads as TGCGCCAGCAGCCGCGGGACAGAAAGCTACAATGAGCAGTTCTTC. Translated, it gives CASSRGTESYNEQFF. V usage is TRBV5-1 and J usage is TRBJ2-1, with D maybe TRBD1 (7 bases). From germline, CDR1 is SGHRS and CDR2 YFSETQ. Trimming removed 4 bases from V and 3 bases from J, with 14 bases in between. This CDR3 has 15 residues.